The 13 T cell receptor beta chains presented below share a single source sample, sequenced in a study of blood T cells in healthy people across ages. Next came a second PCR, run for roughly 6 to 11 cycles, which used a sample-barcoded 5' primer along with a J-beta primer mix. Via MiXCR, TCRdb re-called the 5' RACE reads, giving one row per CDR3 protein. The repertoire includes about a million distinct CDR3 sequences, around 54% of them detected once, and about a fifth sits in the top ten. Material: blood. The receptors were gathered from a woman aged 55-69 years in good health.

V is TRBV11-1 and J is TRBJ2-1; 10 nucleotides agree with TRBD1. CDR1 SGHAT and CDR2 FQDESV come from the germline V gene (reference sequence). The CDR3 totals 15 residues. V shed 3 bases, J shed 5 bases, and the junction held 4 bases outside the gene matches. In DNA, the CDR3 is TGTGCCAGCAGCTTGGACAGGGGGATCAACAATGAGCAGTTCTTC. Residues: CASSLDRGINNEQFF.

The chain combines TRBV12-3 or TRBV12-4 with TRBJ2-7, with TRBD2 as a possible D gene (5 bases). V lost 6 bases and J 0 bases, leaving 9 bases between the germline ends. CDR3 length: 13 amino acids. The CDR3 sequence is CASRRTVSYEQYF. Written as DNA, the CDR3 is TGTGCCAGCAGGCGGACTGTCTCCTACGAGCAGTACTTC.

This clonotype was seen a handful of times. The chain combines TRBV6-2 or TRBV6-3 with TRBJ2-7; D gene unclear. Germline loops: CDR1 MNHEY, CDR2 SVGEGT. The CDR3 contains 10 residues. With 8 bases removed from V and 7 bases from J, the gap between germline ends came to 9 bases. For the CDR3, the DNA is TGTGCCAGCGGCAGGCAAGAGCAGTACTTC. This codes for CASGRQEQYF.

This clonotype was counted a few times. This chain joins TRBV6-2 or TRBV6-3 and TRBJ2-5; TRBD2 aligns across 9 bases. Per the germline V gene, CDR1 is MNHEY and CDR2 is SVGEGT. The CDR3 has 16 residues. With 5 bases clipped from V and 1 base from J, the junction kept 8 bases outside the gene matches. This CDR3 is CASSRSLAGAQETQYF. CDR3 nucleotide sequence: TGTGCCAGCAGTAGGTCCTTAGCGGGAGCCCAAGAGACCCAGTACTTC.

This clonotype was detected ten times or more. V is TRBV5-1 and J is TRBJ2-3; no definite D call. CDR3 length: 17 amino acids. Between the trimmed V and J ends, which lost 4 bases and 0 bases, there was a span of 18 bases. CDR1 and CDR2 from the germline V gene are SGHRS and YFSETQ. The CDR3 DNA reads TGCGCCAGCAGCACCAACCTAGGCGGAACTAGCACAGATACGCAGTATTTT. This translates into CASSTNLGGTSTDTQYF.

In its sample, this clonotype was seen once. This chain joins TRBV29-1 and TRBJ2-7, with unresolved D. The J call may be wrong; the DNA end is better matched by TRBJ2-5. The germline V gene has CDR1 SQVTM and CDR2 ANQGSEA. The length of the CDR3 is 15 residues. The CDR3 nucleotides are TGCAGCGCCCTCACTTGGGCGAGCTCCCAAGAGACCCAGTACTTC. Protein sequence: CSALTWASSQETQYF.

The V and J genes are TRBV20-1 and TRBJ2-4; D is perhaps TRBD1 (5 bases). Germline V gene sequence: CDR1 DFQATT, CDR2 SNEGSKA (reference sequence). The CDR3 loop spans 14 amino acids. Trimming pared 5 bases from V and 0 bases from J, leaving 11 bases between. CDR3 coding DNA: TGCAGTGCTTATCCAGGGCTAGCCAAAAACATTCAGTACTTC. It yields the protein CSAYPGLAKNIQYF.

J is TRBJ2-1 and V is TRBV21-1; TRBD1 is the table's D call, not checked against the DNA. TRBV21-1 is classified as a pseudogene. This CDR3 has 15 residues. CDR3 sequence reads: CASNGRDISYNEQFF. The DNA of the CDR3 is TGTGCCAGCAACGGGCGGGACATCTCCTACAATGAGCAGTTCTTC.

The sample holds a few counts of this clonotype. CDR3 DNA sequence: TGTGCCACCAGCCGAGGATTCGGGGTAAATGAGCAGTTCTTC. Encoded protein: CATSRGFGVNEQFF. The J gene is TRBJ2-1, the V gene TRBV15, with a weak D call TRBD2 (5 bases). Trimming left V 5 bases short and J 7 bases short, with 15 bases between. The CDR3 is 14 residues long. Germline lookup yields CDR1 LNHNV and CDR2 YYDKDF (reference sequence).

The rearrangement joins TRBV25-1 to TRBJ2-3; D possibly corresponds to TRBD2 (5 bases). Trimming took 4 bases from V and 5 from J, leaving 13 bases between them. This CDR3 has 14 amino acids. The germline V gene has CDR1 MGHDK and CDR2 SYGVNS. CDR3 coding DNA: TGTGCCAGCAGTGCTCCCTCGCGGGTAGATACGCAGTATTTT. Translated, it gives CASSAPSRVDTQYF.

The rearrangement uses TRBV27 and TRBJ2-1, with no clear D. In germline, CDR1 is MNHEY, CDR2 SMNVEV (reference sequence). V lost 5 bases and J lost 7, with 15 bases in between. The CDR3 consists of 14 residues. As DNA, the CDR3 is TGTGCCAGCAGTCCAACCCGTAGTCCGAATGAGCAGTTCTTC. Translating gives CASSPTRSPNEQFF.

The rearrangement joins TRBV5-5 to TRBJ2-7; TRBD2 agrees at 8 bases. Germline V CDR1 and CDR2: SGHKS, YYEKEE (reference sequence). The CDR3 consists of 15 residues. J lost 9 bases, V lost 4 bases, and 15 bases had no gene match. The chain's CDR3 is CASSPGGTSTDGQYF. For the CDR3, the DNA is TGTGCCAGCAGCCCCGGCGGGACTAGTACCGACGGGCAGTACTTC.

The chain employs TRBV5-6 and TRBJ2-3; D might be TRBD2 (5 bases). Trimming pared 5 bases from V and 2 bases from J, leaving 15 bases between. This CDR3 is 15 amino acids long. Germline V gene data show CDR1 as SGHDT and CDR2 as YYEEEE. Here the CDR3 reads CASSPPQRSTDTQYF. The CDR3 nucleotides read TGTGCCAGCAGTCCCCCCCAGCGGTCCACAGATACGCAGTATTTT.